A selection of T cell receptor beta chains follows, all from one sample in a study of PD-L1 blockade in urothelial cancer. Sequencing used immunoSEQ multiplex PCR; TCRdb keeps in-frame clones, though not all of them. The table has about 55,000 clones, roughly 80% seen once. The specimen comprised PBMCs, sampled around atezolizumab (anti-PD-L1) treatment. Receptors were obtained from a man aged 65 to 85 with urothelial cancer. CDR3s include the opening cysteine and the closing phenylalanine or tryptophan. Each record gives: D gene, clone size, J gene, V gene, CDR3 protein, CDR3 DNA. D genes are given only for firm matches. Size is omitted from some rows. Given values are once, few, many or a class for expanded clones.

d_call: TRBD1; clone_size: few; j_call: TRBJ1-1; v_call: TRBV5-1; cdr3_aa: CASSPRQGMNTEAFF; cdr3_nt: TGCGCCAGCAGCCCAAGACAGGGGATGAACACTGAAGCTTTCTTT
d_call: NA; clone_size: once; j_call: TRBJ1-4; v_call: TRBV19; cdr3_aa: CASSTNYRRRDEKLFF; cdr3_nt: TGTGCCAGTAGTACCAATTACAGGAGAAGGGATGAAAAACTGTTTTTT
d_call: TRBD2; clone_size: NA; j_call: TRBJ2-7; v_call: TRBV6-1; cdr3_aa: CASSVAGGSYEQYF; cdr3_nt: TGTGCCAGCAGCGTAGCGGGTGGGTCCTACGAGCAGTACTTC
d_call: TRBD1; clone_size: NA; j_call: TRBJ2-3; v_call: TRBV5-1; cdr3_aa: CASSLDRGNTDTQYF; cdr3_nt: TGCGCCAGCAGCTTGGACAGGGGGAACACAGATACGCAGTATTTT
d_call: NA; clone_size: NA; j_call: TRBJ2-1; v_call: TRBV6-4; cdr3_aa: CASSEQGGGLYNEQFF; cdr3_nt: TGTGCCAGCAGTGAACAGGGAGGGGGTTTATACAATGAGCAGTTCTTC
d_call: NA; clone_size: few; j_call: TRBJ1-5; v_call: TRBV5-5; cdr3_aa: CASSQQRDQPQHF; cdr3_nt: TGTGCCAGCAGCCAACAACGGGATCAGCCCCAGCATTTT
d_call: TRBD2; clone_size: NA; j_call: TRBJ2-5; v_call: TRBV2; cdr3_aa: CASRGSGGRTAQYF; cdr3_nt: TGTGCCAGCAGAGGTAGCGGGGGCCGGACGGCCCAGTACTTC
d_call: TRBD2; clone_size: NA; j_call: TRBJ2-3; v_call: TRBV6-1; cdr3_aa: CASPRTSGGDTQYF; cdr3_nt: TGTGCCAGCCCCCGGACTAGCGGGGGGGATACGCAGTATTTT
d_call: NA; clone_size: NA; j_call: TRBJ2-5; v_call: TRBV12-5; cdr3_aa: CASESRFGTRRETQYF; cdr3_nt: TGTGCTAGCGAGTCCCGATTCGGGACTCGCCGAGAGACCCAGTACTTC
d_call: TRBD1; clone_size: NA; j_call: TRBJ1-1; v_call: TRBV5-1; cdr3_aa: CASSLGDRDMNTEAFF; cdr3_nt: TGCGCCAGCAGCTTGGGGGACAGAGATATGAACACTGAAGCTTTCTTT
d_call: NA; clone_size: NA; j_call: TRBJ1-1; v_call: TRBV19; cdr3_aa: CASSIVRAAEAFF; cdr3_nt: TGTGCCAGTAGTATCGTCAGGGCCGCTGAAGCTTTCTTT
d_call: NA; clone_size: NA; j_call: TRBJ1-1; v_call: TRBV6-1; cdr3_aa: CASSSRGNTEAFF; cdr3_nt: TGTGCCAGCAGCAGCAGGGGGAACACTGAAGCTTTCTTT
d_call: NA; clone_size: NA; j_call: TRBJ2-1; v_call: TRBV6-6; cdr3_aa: CASSFTSEQFF; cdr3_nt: TGTGCCAGCAGTTTCACTAGTGAGCAGTTCTTC
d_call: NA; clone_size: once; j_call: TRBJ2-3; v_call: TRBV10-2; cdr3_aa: CASSESVVTDTQYF; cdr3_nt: TGCGCCAGCAGTGAATCGGTTGTCACAGATACGCAGTATTTT
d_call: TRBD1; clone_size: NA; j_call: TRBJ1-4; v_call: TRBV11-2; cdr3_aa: CASSLMGNRDRGFF; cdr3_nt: TGTGCCAGCAGCTTAATGGGGAACCGGGACAGGGGGTTTTTT
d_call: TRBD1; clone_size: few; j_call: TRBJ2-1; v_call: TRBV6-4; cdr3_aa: CASSGDRGNNEQFF; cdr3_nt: TGTGCCAGCAGTGGGGACAGGGGGAACAATGAGCAGTTCTTC
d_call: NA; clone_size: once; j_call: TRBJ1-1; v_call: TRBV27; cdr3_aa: CASSLWEGTEAFF; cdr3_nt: TGTGCCAGCAGTTTATGGGAGGGGACGGAAGCTTTCTTT